The 23 T cell receptor beta chains reported below all come from one sample, sequenced in a study of type 1 and type 2 diabetes patients. Amplification started from genomic DNA. A primer set of 30 forward and 13 reverse primers amplified the CDR3. A single record per CDR3 protein comes from TCRdb applying MiXCR to the multiplex PCR reads. This sample has fewer than 300,000 distinct CDR3 sequences; more than 40% occur once, and the top ten carry roughly 15%. Sequencing was carried out using peripheral blood mononuclear cells (PBMCs). Receptor source: a man younger than 35 with type 2 diabetes.

In this sample, this clonotype turned up a few times. V usage is TRBV2 and J usage is TRBJ1-2; no definite D call. The length of the CDR3 is 11 residues. From germline, CDR1 is SNHLY and CDR2 FYNNEI. V lost 6 bases to trimming and J lost 4 bases, with 6 bases between them. CDR3 DNA: TGTGCCAGCAGCGCTAGCTATGGCTACACCTTC. Its translation is CASSASYGYTF.

This clonotype was found a few times. The chain employs TRBV6-6 and TRBJ2-7, with D unresolved. V lost 0 bases to trimming and J lost 5 bases, with 2 bases between them. The CDR3 is 11 residues long. Germline V gene sequence: CDR1 MNHNY, CDR2 SVGAGI (reference sequence). The CDR3 DNA follows: TGTGCCAGCAGTTACTCTGACGAGCAGTACTTC. Amino acid sequence: CASSYSDEQYF.

The chain combines TRBV11-2 with TRBJ2-7, with TRBD2 matching over 12 bases. Trimming cost V 1 base and J 5 bases; bases outside gene matches: 3. The CDR3 runs to 15 residues. In germline, CDR1 is SGHAT, CDR2 FQNNGV. CDR3 region: CASSLGLAGGDEQYF. The DNA for the CDR3 is TGTGCCAGCAGCTTAGGGCTAGCGGGAGGGGACGAGCAGTACTTC.

The chain uses TRBV28 and TRBJ2-6, with D maybe TRBD1 (6 bases). V was shortened by 7 bases and J by 0 bases, with 13 bases between the two germline ends. The CDR3 has 16 amino acids. Germline CDR1 is MDHEN and CDR2 is SYDVKM. CDR3 amino acids: CASMPGAYSGANVLTF. The CDR3 coding sequence is TGTGCCAGCATGCCAGGGGCCTACTCTGGGGCCAACGTCCTGACTTTC. The full variable domain, completed using reference TRBV28 and TRBJ2-6, is DVKVTQSSRYLVKRTGEKVFLECVQDMDHENMFWYRQDPGLGLRLIYFSYDVKMKEKGDIPEGYSVSREKKERFSLILESASTNQTSMYLCASMPGAYSGANVLTFGAGSRLTVL.

The chain carries TRBV2 and TRBJ1-4; D is undetermined. The CDR3 has 13 residues. V gave up 7 bases and J gave up 2 bases, with 8 bases separating them. CDR1 SNHLY and CDR2 FYNNEI come from the germline V gene. In DNA form, the CDR3 reads TGTGCCAGCAAAAGGGTTACTAATGAAAAACTGTTTTTT. This translates into CASKRVTNEKLFF.

V and J are TRBV20-1 and TRBJ1-4; 8 bases are a match to TRBD1. Per germline, CDR1 DFQATT and CDR2 SNEGSKA (reference sequence). V lost 5 bases and J lost 5; bases outside the gene matches: 10. The CDR3 contains 15 residues. The CDR3 loop reads CSAPSWTGKNEKLFF. The CDR3 region has the DNA TGCAGTGCTCCCTCCTGGACAGGGAAGAATGAAAAACTGTTTTTT.

This clonotype was detected ten times or more. The chain uses TRBV25-1 and TRBJ2-5; D uncertain. V dropped 4 bases and J dropped 3 bases, with 15 bases sitting between them. This CDR3 has 15 amino acids. Germline V gene sequence: CDR1 MGHDK, CDR2 SYGVNS. CDR3 sequence reads: CASSGTRGTEETQYF. The CDR3 DNA is TGTGCCAGCAGTGGGACCCGAGGAACCGAAGAGACCCAGTACTTC.

The J gene is TRBJ2-7, the V gene TRBV19, with unresolved D. Germline values: CDR1 LNHDA, CDR2 SQIVND (reference sequence). The length of the CDR3 is 13 residues. The ends were cut back, 2 bases at V and 5 bases at J, with 10 bases in the middle. The CDR3 bases are TGTGCCAGTAGTATATTTGGTGGGGACGAGCAGTACTTC. Protein: CASSIFGGDEQYF.

This clonotype was recorded a few times. The chain links TRBV6-4 to TRBJ2-3; 10 bases line up with TRBD2. The trim removed 3 bases at V and 4 bases at J, leaving 7 bases unmatched. CDR1 is MRHNA, CDR2 SNTAGT, per germline. The CDR3 length is 16 residues. The DNA of the CDR3 is TGTGCCAGCAGTGAAGAGAGCGGGGGGGCCCCAGATACGCAGTATTTT. As protein: CASSEESGGAPDTQYF.

This chain links TRBV10-2 with TRBJ2-2; D gene uncertain. Germline-derived CDR1 and CDR2 are WSHSY and SAAADI. The CDR3 is 15 residues long. Deletions cut 0 bases from V and 6 bases from J, with 11 bases between. CDR3 nucleotide sequence: TGCGCCAGCAGTGAGTCCGGTTGGTACTCCGGGGAGCTGTTTTTT. Its translation: CASSESGWYSGELFF.

This chain uses TRBV28 with TRBJ1-2; no definite D call. Trimming removed 1 base from V and 8 bases from J, with 11 bases in between. The CDR3 consists of 13 residues. The germline V gene has CDR1 MDHEN and CDR2 SYDVKM. Here the CDR3 DNA reads TGTGCCAGCAGTTTATCAGACGGTAGAGGCTACACCTTC. Translation: CASSLSDGRGYTF.

With respect to this clonotype: One junction end does not reproduce the germline sequence, and a read error may be involved. The chain carries TRBV6-5 and TRBJ1-2; D is uncertain. Germline V lookup: CDR1 MNHEY, CDR2 SVGAGI. The CDR3 consists of 12 residues. CDR3 nucleotides: TGTGCCACCCGACAAACTAACTATGGCTTCACCTTC. This gives the protein CATRQTNYGFTF.

This chain connects TRBV28 to TRBJ2-5; D ambiguous. The CDR3 sequence is 16 residues long. The V end lost 8 bases, the J end lost 2 bases, and 21 bases lay between the germline ends. Looked up from germline, CDR1 is MDHEN and CDR2 is SYDVKM. The CDR3: CASLRSGSMAQETQYF. The CDR3 nucleotides are TGTGCCAGCCTTAGGAGTGGTTCGATGGCACAAGAGACCCAGTACTTC.

The V call is TRBV20-1, the J call TRBJ2-1; the D is unclear. The CDR3 contains 10 residues. V lost 6 bases to trimming and J lost 4 bases, with 4 bases between them. Per the germline V gene, CDR1 is DFQATT and CDR2 is SNEGSKA (reference sequence). This CDR3 is CSARYNEQFF. Here the CDR3 DNA reads TGCAGTGCACGATACAATGAGCAGTTCTTC.

The rearrangement joins TRBV27 to TRBJ2-7; TRBD2 aligns across 10 bases. Germline lookup yields CDR1 MNHEY and CDR2 SMNVEV (reference sequence). J was trimmed by 6 bases and V by 6 bases; bases with no gene match: 11. The CDR3 contains 15 residues. CDR3 nucleotides: TGTGCCAGCAGACTAGTAGCGGGAGGATCCCCCGAGCAGTACTTC. Its protein product is CASRLVAGGSPEQYF.

This clonotype was picked up many times. The chain is built from TRBV6-1 and TRBJ2-3; 11 nucleotides agree with TRBD2. The V gene end was trimmed by 8 bases and the J gene end by 2 bases; junction bases not matched to a gene: 3. Germline CDR1 reads MNHNS; CDR2 reads SASEGT. The CDR3 is 14 amino acids. CDR3 protein: CASLSGRDTDTQYF. DNA of the CDR3: TGTGCCAGCCTTAGCGGGAGGGACACAGATACGCAGTATTTT.

Points on this clonotype: With a much larger clone just one base away, this may be a read error. The chain links TRBV2 to TRBJ1-1; possible D gene TRBD1, 5 bases. CDR3 length: 14 amino acids. The V gene's germline CDR1 is SNHLY and CDR2 FYNNEI. For the CDR3, the DNA is TGTGCCAGCAGAGAACAGGATATGAACACTGAAGCTTCCTTT. Translating gives CASREQDMNTEASF.

This clonotype has more than one count but fewer than ten. J is TRBJ1-2 and V is TRBV12-3 or TRBV12-4; TRBD1 matches 7 bases. CDR3 size: 14 residues. Trimming at V came to 7 bases and at J to 4 bases, leaving 9 bases not matched to a gene. The CDR3 DNA follows: TGTGCCAGCACCCGACAGGGCATCCTCTATGGCTACACCTTC. The encoded protein is CASTRQGILYGYTF.

V is TRBV10-1 and J is TRBJ2-7, with D unclear. Germline V CDR1 and CDR2: WNHNN, SYGVQD (reference sequence). The CDR3 loop spans 13 amino acids. V gave up 9 bases and J gave up 3 bases, with 15 bases separating them. The CDR3 region is CARTDRPSYEQYF. The CDR3, as DNA: TGCGCCAGGACGGACCGCCCCAGCTACGAGCAGTACTTC.

Worth noting for this clonotype: Given a much more abundant clone one base away, this may be a read error. The CDR3 DNA reads as TGTGCCACGAGGGCCTCCACGGAGTCTGGGGCCAACGTCCTGACTTTC. Residues: CATRASTESGANVLTF. The V call is TRBV10-3, the J call TRBJ2-6; D is perhaps TRBD2 (5 bases). V was shortened by 10 bases and J by 1 base, with 17 bases between the two germline ends. This CDR3 contains 16 residues. Germline values: CDR1 ENHRY, CDR2 SYGVKD.

The chain carries TRBV29-1 and TRBJ2-3; 7 nucleotides line up with TRBD2. This CDR3 spans 15 amino acids. With V trimmed by 4 bases and J by 6 bases, 13 bases remained unmatched. The germline gives CDR1 SQVTM, CDR2 ANQGSEA. The CDR3 DNA sequence: TGCAGCGTTGCATGGGGCGGGAGAGGTTCGGATACGCAGTATTTT. Amino acids: CSVAWGGRGSDTQYF.

In DNA, the CDR3 is TGTGCCAGTAGTATAGGGGGGACGGGGGATGCTTTCTTT. Amino acids: CASSIGGTGDAFF. This sequence joins TRBV19 and TRBJ1-1, with D perhaps TRBD1 (5 bases). V lost 1 base, J lost 11 bases, and 14 bases lay in between. Germline V gene data show CDR1 as LNHDA and CDR2 as SQIVND (reference sequence). The CDR3 runs 13 residues.

This clonotype appeared a few times. V is TRBV30 and J is TRBJ1-4; the D gene is possibly TRBD1 (5 bases). V dropped 4 bases and J dropped 5 bases, with 17 bases sitting between them. The germline CDR1 and CDR2 sequences are GTSNPN and SVGIG (reference sequence). This CDR3 has 15 amino acids. The CDR3 is CAWIPGGTVNEKLFF. The CDR3 bases are TGTGCCTGGATCCCCGGAGGGACGGTGAATGAAAAACTGTTTTTT.